This is a list of T cell receptor beta chains from one sample in a study of cytomegalovirus exposure and HLA in healthy donors. Data came from immunoSEQ multiplex PCR; TCRdb stores just in-frame clones and leaves some out. Of around 120,000 clones in the sample, over 60% were seen once. Sequenced sample: PBMCs. These receptors were obtained from a human donor in good health. CDR3s include the opening cysteine and the closing phenylalanine or tryptophan. The D gene is left open where the match is weak. Where a row states a size, it is once, few, many or the class of an expanded clone; other rows omit it.

V gene	J gene	clone size	D gene	CDR3 DNA	CDR3 protein
TRBV18	TRBJ2-7	-	-	TGTGCCAGCTCACCAGGGCAGGTCTACGAGCAGTACTTC	CASSPGQVYEQYF
TRBV7-2	TRBJ2-3	-	TRBD2	TGTGCCAGCAGCTCCCGTGTGGCGGGGGGTTTTCGGTATTTT	CASSSRVAGGFRYF
TRBV4-2	TRBJ1-2	once	TRBD1	TGTGCCAGCAGCCCCGGGACAGGGGAGGGTTCCAGCTATGGCTACACCTTC	CASSPGTGEGSSYGYTF
TRBV30	TRBJ1-5	-	-	TGTGCCTGGAGGACCTGGGGGCGAGCGGCAGGCCCCTTTCTAGGCAATCAGCCCCAGCATTTT	CAWRTWGRAAGPFLGNQPQHF
TRBV5-6	TRBJ2-7	-	TRBD1	TGTGCCAGCAGCTGGGACAGGAAATACGAGCAGTACTTC	CASSWDRKYEQYF
TRBV2	TRBJ2-2	-	-	TGTGCCAGCTCAAACACCGGGGAGCTGTTTTTT	CASSNTGELFF
TRBV2	TRBJ1-6	-	TRBD1	TGTGCCAGCAGAAAAGACAGGGGGTACTATTCACCCCTCCACTTT	CASRKDRGYYSPLHF
TRBV29-1	TRBJ2-3	-	-	TGCAGCGTTGAACCCGACTCCTATAGCACAGATACGCAGTATTTT	CSVEPDSYSTDTQYF
TRBV5-5	TRBJ2-1	once	TRBD1	TGTGCCAGCAGCTTGTGGGCAGGGGGTATTAATGAGCAGTTCTTC	CASSLWAGGINEQFF
TRBV4-1	TRBJ2-7	-	TRBD1	TGCGCCAGCAGCGCCGCGTGGGACAGCCGATTCTACGAGCAGTACTTC	CASSAAWDSRFYEQYF
TRBV5-4	TRBJ2-1	-	TRBD1	TGTGCCAGCAGCTCGGCATCCAGGGGGAATGAGCAGTTCTTC	CASSSASRGNEQFF
TRBV19	TRBJ1-4	-	-	TGTGCCAGTAGTATAGGAGGGGGACCTAATGAAAAACTGTTTTTT	CASSIGGGPNEKLFF
TRBV7-2	TRBJ2-3	-	TRBD2	TGTGCCAGCAGCCCCCGGCTAGCGGGGGGGGATACGCAGTATTTT	CASSPRLAGGDTQYF
TRBV28	TRBJ2-3	once	-	TGTGCCAGCAGTGGGGGCGCCGAGCATACGCAGTATTTT	CASSGGAEHTQYF
TRBV29-1	TRBJ1-1	-	-	TGCAGCGTTGTTCGGCAGGCGAACACTGAAGCTTTCTTT	CSVVRQANTEAFF
TRBV27	TRBJ2-7	-	TRBD1	TGTGCCAGCAGTTCCCCGGGGGACAGGTGTTGGGAGCAGTACTTC	CASSSPGDRCWEQYF
TRBV11-2	TRBJ2-5	-	-	TGTGCCAGCAGCTTACTCTTGGGGCTAGACCAAGAGACCCAGTACTTC	CASSLLLGLDQETQYF
TRBV28	TRBJ1-1	few	-	TGTGCCAGCAGTTTATTATTCACTGAAGCTTTCTTT	CASSLLFTEAFF
TRBV27	TRBJ2-3	-	TRBD1	TGTGCCAGCAAAGGGGGCACCTTT	CASKGGTF
TRBV4-1	TRBJ1-5	once	-	TGCGCCAGCAGCCAAGAGGGTGAAGGGGCCAATCAGCCCCAGCATTTT	CASSQEGEGANQPQHF
TRBV6-1	TRBJ2-7	-	TRBD2	TGTGCCAGCACTGAGGGACTAGGGAGCTACGAGCAGTACTTC	CASTEGLGSYEQYF
TRBV5-4	TRBJ2-3	-	-	TGTGCCAGCAGCTTGCCTACAGATACGCAGTATTTT	CASSLPTDTQYF
TRBV4-2	TRBJ2-1	-	TRBD2	TGTGCCAGCAGGGCTAGCGGGTCCTACAATGAGCAGTTCTTC	CASRASGSYNEQFF
TRBV4-2	TRBJ1-2	-	-	TGTGCCAGCAGCCAACCCGGGGAGGGAGGTGGCTACACCTTC	CASSQPGEGGGYTF
TRBV7-2	TRBJ2-5	-	-	TGTGCCAGCAGCTCGCCCAGGGAGGGGGATGACTTC	CASSSPREGDDF
TRBV4-1	TRBJ1-1	-	-	TGCGCCAGCAGCTATAATATGGGGCTGAACACTGAAGCTTTCTTT	CASSYNMGLNTEAFF
TRBV7-9	TRBJ2-4	-	TRBD1	TGTGCCAGCAGCTTACGACAGGGGCCGACTCAGTACTTC	CASSLRQGPTQYF
TRBV10-2	TRBJ2-1	-	TRBD2	TGCGCCAGCAGTCCTGGGACTAGCGGGGGGGCTCTGTTCTTC	CASSPGTSGGALFF
TRBV19	TRBJ1-5	-	-	TGTGCCAGTAGTACCTCACGTCTAGCTACGCGGTCGGTAGCGGCGGATCAGCCCCAGCATTTT	CASSTSRLATRSVAADQPQHF
TRBV6-1	TRBJ1-6	few	-	TGTGCCAGCAGTGAAAGGGGGGGACATGCTAATTCACCCCTCCACTTT	CASSERGGHANSPLHF
TRBV5-1	TRBJ2-3	-	-	TGCGCCAGCAGCTTGGTTTACACAGATACGCAGTATTTT	CASSLVYTDTQYF
TRBV5-4	TRBJ1-1	few	-	TGTGCCAGCAGCCCGCAGGGCACTGAAGCTTTCTTT	CASSPQGTEAFF
TRBV6-6	TRBJ2-7	few	-	TGTGCCAGCAGCCCTACCACGGGGTCTACCTACGAGCAGTACTTC	CASSPTTGSTYEQYF
TRBV6-5	TRBJ1-5	-	-	TGTGCCAGCAATCAAAGGGGGTCCCAACAGCCCCAGCATTTT	CASNQRGSQQPQHF
TRBV4-1	TRBJ2-7	-	TRBD1	TGCGCCAGCAGCCTGCCGGGACAGGGATGGGAGCAGTACTTC	CASSLPGQGWEQYF
TRBV2	TRBJ1-2	-	-	TGTGCCAGTGGGGTTGGGGCCCGAGGCGGCTACACCTTC	CASGVGARGGYTF
TRBV18	TRBJ2-7	-	-	TGTGCCAGCTCACCGGAAGACAGGCAAAGCTCCTACGAGCAGTACTTC	CASSPEDRQSSYEQYF
TRBV27	TRBJ1-1	-	TRBD1	TGTGCCAGCAGTTGGGCAGGGGGTGTAATTACTGAAGCTTTCTTT	CASSWAGGVITEAFF
TRBV6-6	TRBJ1-6	-	TRBD1	TGTGCCAGCAGTGACACAGGGGTGGGCAATTCACCCCTCCACTTT	CASSDTGVGNSPLHF
TRBV7-3	TRBJ2-7	few	-	TGTGCCAGCAGCTTATTGGGGGCTTACGGCGAGCAGTACTTC	CASSLLGAYGEQYF
TRBV5-1	TRBJ1-1	-	TRBD1	TGCGCCAGCAGCTTTGACAGGGGGCTAGCGGAAGCTTTCTTT	CASSFDRGLAEAFF
TRBV28	TRBJ1-4	few	TRBD1	TGTGCCAGCGCCGTACGACAGGGGATCGGTGAAAAACTGTTTTTT	CASAVRQGIGEKLFF
TRBV7-8	TRBJ2-5	-	-	TGTGCCAGCAGTTCCGCAGGGATAACTAAAAGAGAGACCCAGTACTTC	CASSSAGITKRETQYF
TRBV6-5	TRBJ2-7	-	-	TGTGCCAGCAGCTTAGGGGAAACCTACGAGCAGTACTTC	CASSLGETYEQYF
TRBV10-1	TRBJ2-2	-	-	TGCGCCAGCAGCGGGGGATTGAACACCGGGGAGCTGTTTTTT	CASSGGLNTGELFF
TRBV5-1	TRBJ1-4	-	-	TGCGCCAGCAGCTTGGTCGGGGCAACTAATGAAAAACTGTTTTTT	CASSLVGATNEKLFF
TRBV28	TRBJ1-2	-	TRBD1	TGTGCCAGCAGGTTAACAGGGGACTCAGTTTATGGCTACACCTTC	CASRLTGDSVYGYTF
TRBV15	TRBJ2-3	-	TRBD1	TGTGCCACCAGCAGGGGACAGGGGGCTGATACGCAGTATTTT	CATSRGQGADTQYF
TRBV11-2	TRBJ1-1	-	TRBD1	TGTGCCAGCACCCTTGGACAGGGGAATATTGAAGCTTTCTTT	CASTLGQGNIEAFF
TRBV5-6	TRBJ2-7	-	TRBD1	TGTGCCAGCCTCATACAGGGGGGCCCAACTTACGAGCAGTACTTC	CASLIQGGPTYEQYF
TRBV7-3	TRBJ2-2	-	-	TGTGCCAGCAGTAGTGCGGGGACCGGGGAGCTGTTTTTT	CASSSAGTGELFF
TRBV6-1	TRBJ1-1	-	-	TGTGCCAGCAGTGAAGAAGGGGGTGTCACTGAAGCTTTCTTT	CASSEEGGVTEAFF
TRBV4-1	TRBJ2-7	-	TRBD2	TGCGCCAGCAGCCAAGAGGGGGGAGGGGCCGAGCAGTACTTC	CASSQEGGGAEQYF
TRBV25-1	TRBJ2-7	-	-	TGTGCCAGCAGTGAATGGGCCACCACCTACGAGCAGTACTTC	CASSEWATTYEQYF
TRBV5-4	TRBJ1-1	-	-	TGTGCCAGCAGCATCGGGAACACTGAAGCTTTCTTT	CASSIGNTEAFF
TRBV4-2	TRBJ1-1	few	-	TGTGCCAGCAGCCAAGAAGACTACACTGAAGCTTTCTTT	CASSQEDYTEAFF
TRBV9	TRBJ1-5	-	-	TGTGCCAGCAGCGTAGACTCCCTCACGGAGCCCCAGCATTTT	CASSVDSLTEPQHF
TRBV5-1	TRBJ1-5	-	-	TGCGCCAGCAGCTTGGGGGGGGAGGGCCAGGATCAGCCCCAGCATTTT	CASSLGGEGQDQPQHF
TRBV9	TRBJ2-7	-	-	TGTGCCAGCAGCCCAGGTCGGGGCGGGGACGAGCAGTACTTC	CASSPGRGGDEQYF
TRBV5-4	TRBJ2-2	few	TRBD1	TGTGCCAGCAGCTTAGGATCCGACAGGGGACTGAACACCGGGGAGCTGTTTTTT	CASSLGSDRGLNTGELFF